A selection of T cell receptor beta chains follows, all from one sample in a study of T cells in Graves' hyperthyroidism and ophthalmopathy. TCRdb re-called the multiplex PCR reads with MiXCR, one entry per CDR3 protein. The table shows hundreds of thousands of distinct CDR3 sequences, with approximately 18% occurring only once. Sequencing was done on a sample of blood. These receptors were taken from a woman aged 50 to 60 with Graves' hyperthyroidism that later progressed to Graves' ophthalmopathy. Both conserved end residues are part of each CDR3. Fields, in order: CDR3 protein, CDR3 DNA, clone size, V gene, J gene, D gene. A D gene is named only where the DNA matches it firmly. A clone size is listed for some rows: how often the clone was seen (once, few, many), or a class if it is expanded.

CDR3aa: CATRGSRRVDEQFF
CDR3nt: TGTGCCACTCGGGGGTCCAGAAGAGTGGATGAGCAGTTCTTC
abundance: few
v_gene: TRBV6-1
j_gene: TRBJ2-1
d_gene: -

CDR3aa: CASSQGPRQGTHEQYF
CDR3nt: TGTGCCAGCAGCCAAGGCCCGAGACAGGGTACGCACGAGCAGTACTTC
abundance: many
v_gene: TRBV3-1
j_gene: TRBJ2-7
d_gene: TRBD1

CDR3aa: CASSLQVQETQYF
CDR3nt: TGCGCCAGCAGCTTGCAAGTGCAAGAGACCCAGTACTTC
abundance: many
v_gene: TRBV5-1
j_gene: TRBJ2-5
d_gene: -

CDR3aa: CASSFGTPGGELFF
CDR3nt: TGCGCCAGCAGCTTCGGCACACCTGGAGGGGAGCTGTTTTTT
abundance: few
v_gene: TRBV5-1
j_gene: TRBJ2-2
d_gene: -

CDR3aa: CSAIAQGLNQPQHF
CDR3nt: TGCAGTGCTATTGCGCAGGGGCTTAATCAGCCCCAGCATTTT
abundance: many
v_gene: TRBV20-1
j_gene: TRBJ1-5
d_gene: -

CDR3aa: CASRGTRAENSPLHF
CDR3nt: TGTGCCAGCAGAGGAACTAGGGCCGAGAATTCACCCCTCCACTTT
abundance: few
v_gene: TRBV2
j_gene: TRBJ1-6
d_gene: -

CDR3aa: CASSEASPLNEQFF
CDR3nt: TGTGCCAGCAGTGAAGCGTCCCCCTTGAATGAGCAGTTCTTC
abundance: many
v_gene: TRBV2
j_gene: TRBJ2-1
d_gene: -

CDR3aa: CASSPYFYLGHEQYF
CDR3nt: TGTGCCAGCAGCCCGTATTTCTACCTGGGACACGAGCAGTACTTC
abundance: -
v_gene: TRBV3-1
j_gene: TRBJ2-7
d_gene: -

CDR3aa: CASSDHGGLDTEAFF
CDR3nt: TGTGCCAGCAGTGACCACGGGGGATTGGACACTGAAGCTTTCTTT
abundance: few
v_gene: TRBV27
j_gene: TRBJ1-1
d_gene: -

CDR3aa: CASSQKTTGGSQETQYF
CDR3nt: TGTGCCAGCAGCCAAAAAACGACAGGGGGCAGCCAAGAGACCCAGTACTTC
abundance: -
v_gene: TRBV11-2
j_gene: TRBJ2-5
d_gene: TRBD1

CDR3aa: CASSGQGYSNQPQHF
CDR3nt: TGTGCCAGCAGTGGCCAGGGATACAGCAATCAGCCCCAGCATTTT
abundance: many
v_gene: TRBV2
j_gene: TRBJ1-5
d_gene: -

CDR3aa: CASSYRQPGLFNTGELFF
CDR3nt: TGTGCCAGCAGTTATCGTCAGCCAGGACTTTTCAACACCGGGGAGCTGTTTTTT
abundance: few
v_gene: TRBV6-5
j_gene: TRBJ2-2
d_gene: -

CDR3aa: CSARDRSGLSGANVLTF
CDR3nt: TGCAGTGCTAGAGATCGTAGCGGACTCTCTGGGGCCAACGTCCTGACTTTC
abundance: many
v_gene: TRBV20-1
j_gene: TRBJ2-6
d_gene: -

CDR3aa: CASSPRTAQETQYF
CDR3nt: TGTGCCAGCAGCCCAAGGACAGCCCAAGAGACCCAGTACTTC
abundance: many
v_gene: TRBV13
j_gene: TRBJ2-5
d_gene: -

CDR3aa: CASSIQGTSNYGYTF
CDR3nt: TGTGCCAGTAGTATTCAAGGGACATCTAACTATGGCTACACCTTC
abundance: few
v_gene: TRBV19
j_gene: TRBJ1-2
d_gene: -

CDR3aa: CASSETLGGRGTGELFF
CDR3nt: TGTGCCAGCAGTGAAACGCTCGGGGGGCGAGGCACCGGGGAGCTGTTTTTT
abundance: few
v_gene: TRBV6-1
j_gene: TRBJ2-2
d_gene: -

CDR3aa: CASRLRSLETQYF
CDR3nt: TGTGCCAGCAGATTAAGGTCATTGGAGACCCAGTACTTC
abundance: many
v_gene: TRBV12-3/TRBV12-4
j_gene: TRBJ2-5
d_gene: -

CDR3aa: CASSPGLAGKGDKNIQYF
CDR3nt: TGTGCCAGCAGCCCCGGACTAGCGGGGAAGGGAGACAAAAACATTCAGTACTTC
abundance: many
v_gene: TRBV11-3
j_gene: TRBJ2-4
d_gene: TRBD2

CDR3aa: CAWSRLAGYQETQYF
CDR3nt: TGTGCCTGGAGTAGATTAGCGGGTTACCAAGAGACCCAGTACTTC
abundance: -
v_gene: TRBV30
j_gene: TRBJ2-5
d_gene: TRBD2

CDR3aa: CAIRDTGPMNTEAFF
CDR3nt: TGTGCCATCAGAGATACAGGCCCTATGAACACTGAAGCTTTCTTT
abundance: few
v_gene: TRBV10-3
j_gene: TRBJ1-1
d_gene: -

CDR3aa: CASSLGSRQGLNEQFF
CDR3nt: TGTGCCAGCAGCCTAGGCTCGAGACAGGGGCTCAATGAGCAGTTCTTC
abundance: few
v_gene: TRBV14
j_gene: TRBJ2-1
d_gene: TRBD1

CDR3aa: CATSTRGGVNTEAFF
CDR3nt: TGTGCCACCAGCACCCGCGGAGGAGTGAACACTGAAGCTTTCTTT
abundance: -
v_gene: TRBV15
j_gene: TRBJ1-1
d_gene: -

CDR3aa: CSVLGQIRGENEKLFF
CDR3nt: TGCAGCGTTCTTGGCCAGATAAGGGGCGAAAATGAAAAACTGTTTTTT
abundance: few
v_gene: TRBV29-1
j_gene: TRBJ1-4
d_gene: -

CDR3aa: CASSQGPGTRRVSYGYTF
CDR3nt: TGTGCCAGCAGCCAAGGGCCCGGGACACGGAGGGTCTCCTATGGCTACACCTTC
abundance: -
v_gene: TRBV14
j_gene: TRBJ1-2
d_gene: -

CDR3aa: CASSLSSWRDQGYTF
CDR3nt: TGTGCCAGCTCGCTTTCGAGTTGGAGGGATCAAGGCTACACCTTC
abundance: many
v_gene: TRBV6-1
j_gene: TRBJ1-2
d_gene: -

CDR3aa: CAISLGQGASTSTDTQYF
CDR3nt: TGTGCCATCAGCCTCGGACAGGGGGCTAGTACCAGCACAGATACGCAGTATTTT
abundance: few
v_gene: TRBV10-3
j_gene: TRBJ2-3
d_gene: TRBD1

CDR3aa: CASSEGGTPYYEQYF
CDR3nt: TGTGCCAGCAGTGAAGGGGGGACCCCATACTACGAGCAGTACTTC
abundance: -
v_gene: TRBV2
j_gene: TRBJ2-7
d_gene: -

CDR3aa: CASSLHGNTIYF
CDR3nt: TGTGCCAGCAGCCTTCATGGAAACACCATATATTTT
abundance: many
v_gene: TRBV3-1
j_gene: TRBJ1-3
d_gene: -

CDR3aa: CSAVRGGGAFF
CDR3nt: TGCAGTGCCGTCAGGGGGGGAGGAGCTTTCTTT
abundance: many
v_gene: TRBV20-1
j_gene: TRBJ1-1
d_gene: TRBD1

CDR3aa: CASSQDRQAMNTEAFF
CDR3nt: TGTGCCAGCAGCCAAGATCGACAGGCCATGAACACTGAAGCTTTCTTT
abundance: -
v_gene: TRBV3-1
j_gene: TRBJ1-1
d_gene: -

CDR3aa: CASRRRDRGNYGYTF
CDR3nt: TGTGCCAGCAGGCGGCGGGACAGGGGAAACTATGGCTACACCTTC
abundance: few
v_gene: TRBV9
j_gene: TRBJ1-2
d_gene: TRBD1

CDR3aa: CSADKGTDTQYF
CDR3nt: TGCAGTGCAGACAAAGGGACCGATACGCAGTATTTT
abundance: many
v_gene: TRBV20-1
j_gene: TRBJ2-3
d_gene: -

CDR3aa: CASSPTPGVQENTEAFF
CDR3nt: TGTGCCAGCAGCCCTACGCCCGGGGTACAGGAGAACACTGAAGCTTTCTTT
abundance: many
v_gene: TRBV12-3/TRBV12-4
j_gene: TRBJ1-1
d_gene: -

CDR3aa: CAISSGSGGDTDTQYF
CDR3nt: TGTGCCATCTCCTCGGGTAGCGGGGGGGATACAGATACGCAGTATTTT
abundance: -
v_gene: TRBV10-3
j_gene: TRBJ2-3
d_gene: TRBD2

CDR3aa: CASSLDRVPSQPQHF
CDR3nt: TGTGCCAGCAGCTTAGACAGAGTTCCGTCCCAGCCCCAGCATTTT
abundance: few
v_gene: TRBV7-8
j_gene: TRBJ1-5
d_gene: -

CDR3aa: CASSLEHHRETQYF
CDR3nt: TGCGCCAGCAGCTTGGAGCACCATAGGGAGACCCAGTACTTC
abundance: -
v_gene: TRBV5-1
j_gene: TRBJ2-5
d_gene: -

CDR3aa: CASSFGASTNEKLFF
CDR3nt: TGTGCCAGCAGTTTCGGGGCCTCAACTAATGAAAAACTGTTTTTT
abundance: once
v_gene: TRBV27
j_gene: TRBJ1-4
d_gene: -

CDR3aa: CASHNAASNYGYTF
CDR3nt: TGTGCCAGCCACAATGCTGCCTCTAACTATGGCTACACCTTC
abundance: many
v_gene: TRBV5-5
j_gene: TRBJ1-2
d_gene: -

CDR3aa: CASTPGRHGYTF
CDR3nt: TGTGCCAGCACCCCGGGCCGACATGGCTACACCTTC
abundance: few
v_gene: TRBV11-2
j_gene: TRBJ1-2
d_gene: -

CDR3aa: CASSSEPKGAPEAFF
CDR3nt: TGTGCCAGCAGTTCTGAGCCTAAGGGTGCCCCTGAAGCTTTCTTT
abundance: -
v_gene: TRBV12-3/TRBV12-4
j_gene: TRBJ1-1
d_gene: -

CDR3aa: CAWSVLGRETQYF
CDR3nt: TGTGCCTGGAGTGTACTGGGGCGGGAGACCCAGTACTTC
abundance: few
v_gene: TRBV30
j_gene: TRBJ2-5
d_gene: -

CDR3aa: CASSFGGGITEAFF
CDR3nt: TGTGCCAGCAGCTTCGGGGGTGGGATCACTGAAGCTTTCTTT
abundance: many
v_gene: TRBV7-9
j_gene: TRBJ1-1
d_gene: -

CDR3aa: CASAVYNDGYTF
CDR3nt: TGTGCCAGCGCCGTCTATAACGATGGCTACACCTTC
abundance: -
v_gene: TRBV2
j_gene: TRBJ1-2
d_gene: -

CDR3aa: CASSYGTDDGYTF
CDR3nt: TGTGCCAGCAGTTACGGGACAGATGACGGCTACACCTTC
abundance: few
v_gene: TRBV6-1
j_gene: TRBJ1-2
d_gene: TRBD1

CDR3aa: CATEGLASREQFF
CDR3nt: TGTGCCACCGAGGGGCTAGCTTCGAGGGAGCAGTTCTTC
abundance: few
v_gene: TRBV19
j_gene: TRBJ2-1
d_gene: -

CDR3aa: CSARDRTGVTQYF
CDR3nt: TGCAGTGCTAGAGACCGGACTGGGGTTACGCAGTATTTT
abundance: few
v_gene: TRBV20-1
j_gene: TRBJ2-3
d_gene: -

CDR3aa: CASSFGGAQYF
CDR3nt: TGCGCCAGCAGCTTCGGGGGGGCGCAGTATTTT
abundance: -
v_gene: TRBV5-1
j_gene: TRBJ2-3
d_gene: TRBD2

CDR3aa: CASSLQGPYPEAFF
CDR3nt: TGTGCCAGCAGCCTTCAGGGTCCGTACCCTGAAGCTTTCTTT
abundance: many
v_gene: TRBV3-1
j_gene: TRBJ1-1
d_gene: -

CDR3aa: CASSFHTLEAFF
CDR3nt: TGTGCCAGCAGCTTTCACACCTTAGAAGCTTTCTTT
abundance: -
v_gene: TRBV11-2
j_gene: TRBJ1-1
d_gene: -

CDR3aa: CSVTGNGANEKLFF
CDR3nt: TGCAGTGTTACAGGAAACGGGGCTAATGAAAAACTGTTTTTT
abundance: -
v_gene: TRBV20-1
j_gene: TRBJ1-4
d_gene: -

CDR3aa: CASSLSIRLQETQYF
CDR3nt: TGTGCCAGCAGTTTATCGATAAGGCTCCAAGAGACCCAGTACTTC
abundance: -
v_gene: TRBV27
j_gene: TRBJ2-5
d_gene: -